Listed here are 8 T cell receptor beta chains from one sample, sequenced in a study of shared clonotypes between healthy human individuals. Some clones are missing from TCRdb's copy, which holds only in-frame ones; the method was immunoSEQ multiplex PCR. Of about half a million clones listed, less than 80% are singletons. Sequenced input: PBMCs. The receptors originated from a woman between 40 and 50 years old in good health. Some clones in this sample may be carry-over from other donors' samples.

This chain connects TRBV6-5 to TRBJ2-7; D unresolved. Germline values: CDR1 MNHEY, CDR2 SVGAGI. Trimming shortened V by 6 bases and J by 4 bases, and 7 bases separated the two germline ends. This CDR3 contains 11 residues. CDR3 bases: TGTGCCAGCAGGTCTGTATACGAGCAGTACTTC. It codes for CASRSVYEQYF.

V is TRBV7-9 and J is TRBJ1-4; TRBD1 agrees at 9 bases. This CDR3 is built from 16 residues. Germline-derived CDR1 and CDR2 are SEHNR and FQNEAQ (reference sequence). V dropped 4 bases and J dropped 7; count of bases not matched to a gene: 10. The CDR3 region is CASSYQPGQGTEKLFF. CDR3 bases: TGTGCCAGCAGCTACCAACCGGGACAGGGAACTGAAAAACTGTTTTTT.

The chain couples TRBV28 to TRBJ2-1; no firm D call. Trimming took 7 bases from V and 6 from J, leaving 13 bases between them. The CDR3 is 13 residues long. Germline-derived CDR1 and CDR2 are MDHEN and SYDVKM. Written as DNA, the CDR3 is TGTGCCAGCAAAACCCCAAGAATCAATGAGCAGTTCTTC. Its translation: CASKTPRINEQFF.

The CDR3 DNA is TGTGCCAGCAGCGTAGAGCCGACAGGGATCGGAAACACCATATATTTT. It encodes CASSVEPTGIGNTIYF. This rearrangement joins TRBV9 to TRBJ1-3; 7 nucleotides agree with TRBD1. CDR1 is SGDLS, CDR2 YYNGEE, per germline. V shed 0 bases and J 4 bases; nucleotides not matched to a gene: 7. The CDR3 runs 16 residues.

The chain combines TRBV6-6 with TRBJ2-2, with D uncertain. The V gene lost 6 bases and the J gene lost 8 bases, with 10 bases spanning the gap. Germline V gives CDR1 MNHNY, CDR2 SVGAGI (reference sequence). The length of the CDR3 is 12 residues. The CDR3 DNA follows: TGTGCCAGCAGAAATAGTTGGGGGGAGCTGTTTTTT. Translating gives CASRNSWGELFF.

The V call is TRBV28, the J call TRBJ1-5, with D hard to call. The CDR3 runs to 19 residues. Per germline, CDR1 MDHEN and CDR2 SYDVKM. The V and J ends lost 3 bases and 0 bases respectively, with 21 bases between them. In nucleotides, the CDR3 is TGTGCCAGCAGTTTTCCCCCCCAGGCCCATAGCTATAGCAATCAGCCCCAGCATTTT. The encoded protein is CASSFPPQAHSYSNQPQHF.

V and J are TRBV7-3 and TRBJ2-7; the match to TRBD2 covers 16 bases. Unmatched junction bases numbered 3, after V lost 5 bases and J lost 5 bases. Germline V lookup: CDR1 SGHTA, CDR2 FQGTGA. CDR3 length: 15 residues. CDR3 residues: CASSAGLAGGNEQYF. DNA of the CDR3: TGTGCCAGCAGCGCGGGACTAGCGGGAGGGAACGAGCAGTACTTC.

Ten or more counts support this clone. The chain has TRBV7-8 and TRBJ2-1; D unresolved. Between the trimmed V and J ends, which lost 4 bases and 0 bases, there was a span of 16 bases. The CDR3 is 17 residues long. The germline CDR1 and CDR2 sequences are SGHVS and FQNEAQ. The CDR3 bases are TGTGCCAGCAGCTCGCCTTGGGTAGCTAGCTCCTACAATGAGCAGTTCTTC. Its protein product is CASSSPWVASSYNEQFF.